These 32 T cell receptor beta chains were all obtained from the same sample, sequenced in a study of CD8+ T cells in alopecia areata. Indicated treatment: oral pan-JAK inhibitor, 5-10 mg twice daily. Extraction of RNA preceded its reverse transcription into cDNA, which served as the sequencing template. The protocol was immunoSEQ multiplex PCR, while the TCRdb copy is restricted to in-frame clones and leaves out a portion. The sample carries 150,000 to 200,000 clones, just over 65% recorded once. Here the sequenced sample was CD4+ T cells sorted from blood, taken at week 4, from a patient treated with tofacitinib. The receptors shown here come from a human donor with alopecia areata.

The chain employs TRBV6-5 and TRBJ1-6, with 9 bases fitting TRBD1. Trimming cost V 4 bases and J 10 bases; bases outside gene matches: 8. This CDR3 comprises 15 residues. Germline V CDR1 and CDR2: MNHEY, SVGAGI. CDR3 region: CASSFGRQGESPLHF. DNA of the CDR3: TGTGCCAGCAGTTTCGGGAGACAGGGGGAATCACCCCTCCACTTT.

This clone has just one count. The chain is built from TRBV27 and TRBJ1-2; D remains ambiguous. V gave up 4 bases and J gave up 4 bases, with 7 bases separating them. Per the germline V gene, CDR1 is MNHEY and CDR2 is SMNVEV (reference sequence). The CDR3 is 12 amino acids. The CDR3 DNA follows: TGTGCCAGCAGTTCCCGGGGCTATGGCTACACCTTC. Its protein is CASSSRGYGYTF.

V is TRBV7-9 and J is TRBJ2-5; 8 nucleotides line up with TRBD2. The CDR3 is 13 amino acids. The V gene end was trimmed by 5 bases and the J gene end by 5 bases; junction bases not matched to a gene: 4. CDR1 SEHNR and CDR2 FQNEAQ come from the germline V gene (reference sequence). The chain's CDR3 is CASSHSGVETQYF. CDR3 sequence (DNA): TGTGCCAGCAGCCATAGCGGGGTGGAGACCCAGTACTTC.

The CDR3: CAISVVGSETQYF. The DNA of the CDR3 is TGTGCCATCAGTGTAGTTGGCTCAGAGACCCAGTACTTC. The chain employs TRBV10-3 and TRBJ2-5; D not certain. This CDR3 contains 13 residues. Germline CDR1 is ENHRY and CDR2 is SYGVKD. V was shortened by 4 bases and J by 4 bases, with 10 bases between the two germline ends.

V gene TRBV4-1 combines with J gene TRBJ2-1, with 11 bases aligning to TRBD1. Germline CDR1 MGHRA, CDR2 YSYEKL. The V gene end was trimmed by 3 bases and the J gene end by 7 bases; junction bases not matched to a gene: 8. The CDR3 sequence is 16 residues long. The CDR3 here is CASSQKGQGVVNEQFF. The CDR3 coding sequence is TGCGCCAGCAGCCAGAAGGGACAGGGGGTTGTAAATGAGCAGTTCTTC.

This chain uses TRBV29-1 with TRBJ2-7; 13 bases match TRBD2. CDR1 and CDR2 (germline): SQVTM, ANQGSEA. This CDR3 contains 13 residues. J was trimmed by 7 bases and V by 8 bases; bases with no gene match: 8. The DNA of the CDR3 is TGCAGCACGAGGGGACTAGCGGGGAGTGAGCAGTACTTC. Protein: CSTRGLAGSEQYF.

The chain has TRBV2 and TRBJ1-4, with D possibly matching TRBD1 (6 bases). Trimming took 6 bases from V and 8 from J, leaving 13 bases between them. This CDR3 has 13 residues. The germline V gene encodes CDR1 SNHLY and CDR2 FYNNEI. CDR3 in amino acids: CASSLLGGEKLFF. The DNA for the CDR3 is TGTGCCAGCAGCCTGCTGGGGGGCGAAAAACTGTTTTTT.

The chain employs TRBV7-8 and TRBJ1-2, with 8 bases aligning to TRBD1. Germline CDR1 reads SGHVS; CDR2 reads FQNEAQ. J lost 7 bases, V lost 5 bases, and 12 bases had no gene match. The CDR3 runs to 15 residues. The CDR3 DNA reads TGTGCCAGCAGCGGCCTAGGACAGGGAGAGGGTGGCTACACCTTC. The encoded protein is CASSGLGQGEGGYTF.

The rearrangement uses TRBV7-3 and TRBJ1-2; D remains unclear. Germline CDR1 is SGHTA and CDR2 is FQGTGA. Trimming cost V 0 bases and J 2 bases, with 10 bases left between them. The CDR3 spans 15 residues. The CDR3 sequence is CASSLTRAGNYGYTF. CDR3 coding DNA: TGTGCCAGCAGCTTAACGCGGGCAGGAAACTATGGCTACACCTTC.

This clone was seen more than once but under ten times. The rearrangement uses TRBV5-4 and TRBJ2-5, with D unresolved. The CDR3 runs 15 residues. CDR1 and CDR2 (germline): SGHNT, YYREEE (reference sequence). Trimming took 0 bases from V and 2 from J, leaving 11 bases between them. The CDR3, as DNA: TGTGCCAGCAGCTTGGAGGGCCCGCGGCAAGAGACCCAGTACTTC. Translation: CASSLEGPRQETQYF.

The rearrangement joins TRBV5-6 to TRBJ1-1; D unclear. Trimming stripped 0 bases from V and 0 bases from J, with 3 bases between. Per the germline V gene, CDR1 is SGHDT and CDR2 is YYEEEE. This CDR3 spans 13 amino acids. CDR3 sequence reads: CASSLALNTEAFF. The CDR3 region has the DNA TGTGCCAGCAGCTTGGCGCTGAACACTGAAGCTTTCTTT. The variable domain in full, with the rest retrieved from reference TRBV5-6 and TRBJ1-1, is DAGVTQSPTHLIKTRGQQVTLRCSPKSGHDTVSWYQQALGQGPQFIFQYYEEEERQRGNFPDRFSGHQFPNYSSELNVNALLLGDSALYLCASSLALNTEAFFGQGTRLTVV.

The rearrangement links TRBV29-1 to TRBJ2-3; 11 nucleotides agree with TRBD1. Germline CDR1 is SQVTM and CDR2 is ANQGSEA. The V segment lost 3 bases and the J segment 3 bases; nucleotides outside the gene matches: 2. CDR3 length: 14 amino acids. CDR3 sequence: CSVEGQGGTDTQYF. Here the CDR3 DNA reads TGCAGCGTTGAGGGACAGGGGGGAACAGATACGCAGTATTTT.

This chain connects TRBV29-1 to TRBJ2-1; D unresolved. Per the germline V gene, CDR1 is SQVTM and CDR2 is ANQGSEA. V was shortened by 5 bases and J by 4 bases, with 3 bases between the two germline ends. This CDR3 spans 10 amino acids. CDR3 sequence reads: CSVWYNEQFF. CDR3 coding DNA: TGCAGCGTTTGGTACAATGAGCAGTTCTTC.

The CDR3 loop is CAWRHGNTEAFF. DNA of the CDR3: TGTGCCTGGAGGCATGGGAACACTGAAGCTTTCTTT. The gene calls are TRBV30 and TRBJ1-1; D unclear. The CDR3 is 12 residues long. V gave up 3 bases and J gave up 1 base, with 6 bases separating them. Looked up from germline, CDR1 is GTSNPN and CDR2 is SVGIG (reference sequence).

The chain recombines TRBV25-1 with TRBJ2-5; the match to TRBD2 covers 9 bases. The CDR3 consists of 14 residues. V trimming: 6 bases; J trimming: 0 bases; junction bases outside the gene matches: 2. Germline CDR1 MGHDK, CDR2 SYGVNS. CDR3 in DNA: TGTGCCAGCAGGACTAGCGGCGACCAAGAGACCCAGTACTTC. Its protein is CASRTSGDQETQYF.

The rearrangement uses TRBV30 and TRBJ1-1; D perhaps matches TRBD1 (6 bases). The CDR3 sequence is 15 residues long. Germline V gene data show CDR1 as GTSNPN and CDR2 as SVGIG (reference sequence). Between the trimmed V and J ends, which lost 5 bases and 0 bases, there was a span of 16 bases. CDR3 nucleotides: TGTGCCTGGTACATGCCCGGGACATTGAACACTGAAGCTTTCTTT. The encoded protein is CAWYMPGTLNTEAFF.

V is TRBV29-1 and J is TRBJ2-1; TRBD2 agrees at 12 bases. Per the germline V gene, CDR1 is SQVTM and CDR2 is ANQGSEA. CDR3 length: 16 amino acids. V trimming: 7 bases; J trimming: 9 bases; junction bases outside the gene matches: 16. The CDR3 protein is CSAEAPSGGAFVEQFF. As DNA, the CDR3 is TGCAGCGCCGAAGCCCCTAGCGGGGGGGCCTTTGTTGAGCAGTTCTTC.

This chain links TRBV29-1 with TRBJ1-2; D is unclear. Germline values: CDR1 SQVTM, CDR2 ANQGSEA. Deletions cut 8 bases from V and 5 bases from J, with 15 bases between. The length of the CDR3 is 12 residues. CDR3 coding DNA: TGCAGCACGGCCGGGCTAGATTATGGCTACACCTTC. Protein: CSTAGLDYGYTF.

The gene calls are TRBV10-3 and TRBJ1-2, with D possibly TRBD1 on 5 matching bases. The CDR3 length is 14 residues. The V end lost 6 bases, the J end lost 7 bases, and 18 bases lay between the germline ends. Germline CDR1 and CDR2: ENHRY and SYGVKD. The CDR3 loop is CAIRGVPGLPGYTF. CDR3 nucleotide sequence: TGTGCCATCAGGGGTGTGCCGGGGCTCCCTGGCTACACCTTC.

V and J are TRBV5-1 and TRBJ1-3, with D possibly TRBD1 on 5 matching bases. CDR1 SGHRS and CDR2 YFSETQ come from the germline V gene. V was cut by 4 bases and J by 0 bases, with 17 bases left in between. This CDR3 is 17 amino acids long. The CDR3 sequence is CASSDGHRAISGNTIYF. The CDR3, as DNA: TGCGCCAGCAGCGACGGACACAGAGCGATCTCTGGAAACACCATATATTTT.

At least ten counts were recorded for this clone. This chain connects TRBV6-6 to TRBJ1-5; tentative D call: TRBD1 (5 bases). The CDR3 runs to 13 residues. The ends were cut back, 6 bases at V and 2 bases at J, with 8 bases in the middle. The germline CDR1 and CDR2 sequences are MNHNY and SVGAGI (reference sequence). The CDR3 is CASSTGGNQPQHF. DNA for the CDR3: TGTGCCAGCAGCACAGGCGGCAATCAGCCCCAGCATTTT.

The sample holds one count of this clone. Within the sample, other DNA sequences also encode this same CDR3. The V gene is TRBV29-1, the J gene TRBJ2-5; 9 bases agree with TRBD2. Germline-derived CDR1 and CDR2 are SQVTM and ANQGSEA. The trim removed 7 bases at V and 2 bases at J, leaving 2 bases unmatched. The CDR3 covers 12 residues. The CDR3 here is CSGTSGQETQYF. The CDR3 DNA follows: TGCAGCGGCACTAGCGGGCAAGAGACCCAGTACTTC.

The V and J genes are TRBV25-1 and TRBJ2-1; D possibly corresponds to TRBD2 (6 bases). The germline CDR1 and CDR2 sequences are MGHDK and SYGVNS. The CDR3 runs 15 residues. Trimming removed 2 bases at V and 3 bases at J, with 11 bases between. The CDR3 DNA is TGTGCCAGCAGTGAACAGCAGGGAGGCTACAATGAGCAGTTCTTC. Translated, it gives CASSEQQGGYNEQFF.

The chain joins TRBV30 to TRBJ2-5; D unclear. CDR1 GTSNPN and CDR2 SVGIG come from the germline V gene (reference sequence). CDR3 length: 12 residues. V lost 2 bases and J lost 7, with 11 bases in between. The CDR3 bases are TGTGCCTGGAGTCGGCCCCTCGGGACCCAGTACTTC. Amino acids: CAWSRPLGTQYF.

The chain carries TRBV30 and TRBJ1-1; 8 nucleotides line up with TRBD1. CDR3 size: 15 residues. CDR1 and CDR2 (germline): GTSNPN, SVGIG (reference sequence). The V segment lost 1 base and the J segment 1 base; nucleotides outside the gene matches: 5. Written as DNA, the CDR3 is TGTGCCTGGAGTGGGGGAGACAGGGGGAACACTGAAGCTTTCTTT. Protein product: CAWSGGDRGNTEAFF.

The chain recombines TRBV19 with TRBJ1-6; the match to TRBD1 covers 9 bases. The CDR3 totals 14 residues. The V gene's germline CDR1 is LNHDA and CDR2 SQIVND (reference sequence). Trimming removed 6 bases from V and 6 bases from J; junction bases left unmatched: 3. The CDR3 here is CASRQGAVNSPLHF. The CDR3 DNA follows: TGTGCCAGTAGACAGGGGGCGGTTAATTCACCCCTCCACTTT.

In its sample, this clone was seen a few times. Germline is not matched at one junction end, which may reflect a read error. The rearrangement links TRBV5-5 to TRBJ1-2; possibly TRBD1 for D (5 bases). Per the germline V gene, CDR1 is SGHKS and CDR2 is YYEKEE (reference sequence). The CDR3 covers 15 residues. CDR3 sequence reads: CASSQGEQKSYGYTF. The CDR3, as DNA: TGCGCCAGCAGCCAAGGGGAACAGAAATCCTATGGCTACACCTTC.

The V and J genes are TRBV2 and TRBJ1-6; the D is unclear. The V and J ends lost 7 bases and 9 bases respectively, with 16 bases between them. Germline CDR1 is SNHLY and CDR2 is FYNNEI. The CDR3 sequence is 14 residues long. The CDR3 reads CASMEIYPASPLHF. DNA of the CDR3: TGTGCCAGCATGGAGATTTACCCGGCTTCACCCCTCCACTTT.

V and J are TRBV27 and TRBJ2-4; D might be TRBD1 (5 bases). Trimming removed 3 bases at V and 0 bases at J, with 12 bases between. The CDR3 is 16 amino acids. Germline-derived CDR1 and CDR2 are MNHEY and SMNVEV (reference sequence). The CDR3: CASSFKGLLAKNIQYF. Here the CDR3 DNA reads TGTGCCAGCAGTTTTAAGGGGTTACTAGCCAAAAACATTCAGTACTTC.

This clone occurred a few times. The J gene is TRBJ2-1, the V gene TRBV9; D is possibly TRBD1 (6 bases). Germline-derived CDR1 and CDR2 are SGDLS and YYNGEE. Trimming took 4 bases from V and 8 from J, leaving 16 bases between them. The CDR3 is made up of 14 amino acids. This CDR3 reads CASSPSGTSDEQFF. Written as DNA, the CDR3 is TGTGCCAGCAGCCCCTCCGGGACATCGGATGAGCAGTTCTTC.

This clone was seen a single time. CDR3 amino acids: CASSLDSRGYTF. CDR3 nucleotide sequence: TGTGCCAGCAGCCTAGACAGTCGCGGCTACACCTTC. V is TRBV6-5 and J is TRBJ1-2, with D perhaps TRBD1 (5 bases). The V end was cut by 6 bases, the J end by 8 bases, with 13 bases between. The CDR3 runs 12 residues. Germline V lookup: CDR1 MNHEY, CDR2 SVGAGI.

The chain joins TRBV25-1 to TRBJ2-3; D assignment may be TRBD1 or TRBD2 (6 bases each). Trimming took off 2 bases at V and 2 bases at J, with 17 bases between the two ends. The CDR3 totals 17 residues. Germline CDR1 is MGHDK and CDR2 is SYGVNS. CDR3 in amino acids: CASSELGGGQSTDTQYF. CDR3 coding DNA: TGTGCCAGCAGTGAACTAGGGGGAGGCCAGTCCACAGATACGCAGTATTTT.